This T cell receptor beta chain was sequenced in a study of T cell responses to AZD1222 COVID-19 vaccine. Repertoires were generated with immunoSEQ multiplex PCR, while TCRdb's copy carries only in-frame clones and drops some. This table has some 120,000 clones, roughly 88% appearing once. There are 15 residues in the CDR3. Trimming removed 9 bases from V and 0 bases from J, with 17 bases in between. From germline, CDR1 is MDHEN and CDR2 SYDVKM. General study points: Just 6 or 7 people given AZD1222 tested seropositive at baseline. Repertoire sampling occurred only after the peak T cell response.

In regard to this clone: Its antigen is currently unknown.

The chain recombines TRBV28 with TRBJ1-1; D might be TRBD1 (6 bases). The source material was peripheral blood, sampled on day 0 of MenACWY control vaccination. The TCR was taken from an adult in good health. In DNA form, the CDR3 reads TGTGCCAGTTCCTCGACAGGAGCCATGAACACTGAAGCTTTCTTT. Amino acids: CASSSTGAMNTEAFF. Together with reference TRBV28 and TRBJ1-1, the CDR3 gives the full variable domain: DVKVTQSSRYLVKRTGEKVFLECVQDMDHENMFWYRQDPGLGLRLIYFSYDVKMKEKGDIPEGYSVSREKKERFSLILESASTNQTSMYLCASSSTGAMNTEAFFGQGTRLTVV.